The 26 T cell receptor beta chains presented below share a single source sample, sequenced in a study of response to subunit inactivated influenza vaccine. MiXCR, applied by TCRdb to the RT-PCR reads, yields one record per CDR3 protein. Of some 520,000 distinct CDR3 sequences listed, about 15% were seen once; the top ten hold over 2.5%. The source was CD4+ T cells sorted from PBMCs, collected around 25 months after vaccination. The receptors were gathered from a man between 50 and 70 years old who received an inactivated influenza vaccine.

The J gene is TRBJ2-1, the V gene TRBV20-1; 9 bases are shared with TRBD2. The germline CDR1 and CDR2 sequences are DFQATT and SNEGSKA (reference sequence). This CDR3 has 15 residues. For the CDR3, the DNA is TGCAGCGGAGCTAGCGGGGCTAGCTCCTACAATGAGCAGTTCTTC. The encoded protein is CSGASGASSYNEQFF.

CDR3 sequence: CASSSSAGSETQYF. Written as DNA, the CDR3 is TGTGCCAGCAGCAGCTCGGCTGGGAGCGAGACCCAGTACTTC. The chain combines TRBV12-3 or TRBV12-4 with TRBJ2-5, with D perhaps matching TRBD2 (5 bases). Trimming shortened V by 6 bases and J by 5 bases, and 16 bases separated the two germline ends. The CDR3 loop spans 14 amino acids.

The chain couples TRBV11-2 to TRBJ2-5; TRBD2 matches at 7 bases. Germline trimming cut 7 bases from V and 2 bases from J; bases unmatched to any gene: 13. This CDR3 has 16 residues. The germline V gene encodes CDR1 SGHAT and CDR2 FQNNGV. CDR3 sequence (DNA): TGTGCCAGCAACGGAATTCGGGGAGGGGTACAAGAGACCCAGTACTTC. Translated, it gives CASNGIRGGVQETQYF. Supplemented by reference TRBV11-2 and TRBJ2-5, the full variable domain reads EAGVAQSPRYKIIEKRQSVAFWCNPISGHATLYWYQQILGQGPKLLIQFQNNGVVDDSQLPKDRFSAERLKGVDSTLKIQPAKLEDSAVYLCASNGIRGGVQETQYFGPGTRLLVL.

This clonotype was recorded a few times. This chain connects TRBV6-1 to TRBJ1-1; D is unclear. Looked up from germline, CDR1 is MNHNS and CDR2 is SASEGT. This CDR3 has 12 residues. Between the trimmed V and J ends, which lost 7 bases and 1 base, there was a span of 7 bases. CDR3 residues: CASIRGNTEAFF. CDR3 nucleotides: TGTGCCAGCATTCGGGGGAACACTGAAGCTTTCTTT.

This chain links TRBV4-1 with TRBJ2-5; TRBD1 is a possible D gene (6 bases). Looked up from germline, CDR1 is MGHRA and CDR2 is YSYEKL. The V and J ends lost 5 bases and 3 bases respectively, with 10 bases between them. The CDR3 has 13 amino acids. The CDR3 DNA follows: TGCGCCAGCAGCGTTTGGACAGAAGAGACCCAGTACTTC. Translating gives CASSVWTEETQYF.

The chain combines TRBV12-3 or TRBV12-4 with TRBJ2-2, with 7 bases that match TRBD2. The CDR3 covers 17 residues. The trim removed 0 bases at V and 2 bases at J, leaving 6 bases unmatched. The CDR3 here is CASSLASSGANTGELFF. CDR3 bases: TGTGCCAGCAGTTTAGCATCCAGCGGGGCCAACACCGGGGAGCTGTTTTTT.

This clonotype has more than one count but fewer than ten. This CDR3 is CASSLGSGTSYEQYF. The CDR3, as DNA: TGTGCCAGCAGCCTAGGCAGCGGAACCTCCTACGAGCAGTACTTC. This chain uses TRBV7-2 with TRBJ2-7, with D perhaps matching TRBD2 (5 bases). This CDR3 contains 15 residues. Germline loops: CDR1 SGHTA, CDR2 FQGNSA. V gave up 5 bases and J gave up 0 bases, with 14 bases separating them.

V is TRBV7-9 and J is TRBJ2-5; no reliable D call. The CDR3 sequence is 13 residues long. Looked up from germline, CDR1 is SEHNR and CDR2 is FQNEAQ (reference sequence). V lost 5 bases to trimming and J lost 3 bases, with 10 bases between them. CDR3 loop: CASSRPSEETQYF. In DNA form, the CDR3 reads TGTGCCAGCAGCCGCCCATCAGAAGAGACCCAGTACTTC.

A few counts support this clonotype. The rearrangement joins TRBV25-1 to TRBJ2-2; 9 bases align to TRBD1. Germline V lookup: CDR1 MGHDK, CDR2 SYGVNS. This CDR3 is 15 amino acids long. J lost 5 bases, V lost 7 bases, and 8 bases had no gene match. CDR3 nucleotides: TGTGCCAGCAATCAACCGGGACAGGGTACCGGGGAGCTGTTTTTT. It is translated as CASNQPGQGTGELFF.

The chain recombines TRBV30 with TRBJ1-5, with 8 bases lining up with TRBD1. Germline trimming cut 2 bases from V and 6 bases from J; bases unmatched to any gene: 3. Germline V CDR1 and CDR2: GTSNPN, SVGIG (reference sequence). This CDR3 comprises 13 residues. The CDR3 sequence: CAWSRQGFQPQHF. The DNA of the CDR3 is TGTGCCTGGAGTCGACAGGGGTTTCAGCCCCAGCATTTT.

The rearrangement links TRBV29-1 to TRBJ2-1; the D gene could be TRBD1 or TRBD2 (5 bases each). The CDR3 spans 13 residues. V lost 7 bases to trimming and J lost 8 bases, with 18 bases between them. Germline V gives CDR1 SQVTM, CDR2 ANQGSEA. CDR3 region: CSGNRIVGDEQFF. CDR3 in DNA: TGCAGCGGAAACAGGATAGTCGGGGATGAGCAGTTCTTC.

The chain employs TRBV20-1 and TRBJ2-5; 8 bases match TRBD1. The CDR3 loop spans 13 amino acids. Germline values: CDR1 DFQATT, CDR2 SNEGSKA (reference sequence). The junction had 4 bases not matched to a gene; V was cut back by 5 bases and J by 2 bases. The CDR3, as DNA: TGCAGTGCTTCCGGACAGGGTCAAGAGACCCAGTACTTC. This codes for CSASGQGQETQYF.

V is TRBV20-1 and J is TRBJ1-2; D gene ambiguous. The length of the CDR3 is 11 residues. The germline gives CDR1 DFQATT, CDR2 SNEGSKA (reference sequence). V was clipped by 3 bases and J by 4 bases, with 6 bases between them. The CDR3 sequence is CSARGVYGYTF. CDR3 nucleotide sequence: TGCAGTGCTAGGGGAGTCTATGGCTACACCTTC.

The chain links TRBV11-1 to TRBJ1-1, with D possibly TRBD1 on 5 matching bases. This CDR3 spans 15 amino acids. CDR1 is SGHAT, CDR2 FQDESV, per germline (reference sequence). The ends were cut back, 5 bases at V and 5 bases at J, with 18 bases in the middle. The CDR3 loop is CASSPRTGPGTEAFF. The CDR3 DNA sequence: TGTGCCAGCAGCCCCAGGACGGGGCCGGGTACTGAAGCTTTCTTT.

Many counts were recorded for this clonotype. The chain recombines TRBV18 with TRBJ2-5; no clear D. The germline V gene encodes CDR1 KGHSH and CDR2 LQKENI. The CDR3 has 14 residues. V shed 3 bases and J shed 4 bases, with 12 bases lying between them. The CDR3 DNA follows: TGTGCCAGCTCACCCGTCAGGTCAGGAGAGACCCAGTACTTC. Its protein is CASSPVRSGETQYF.

In this sample, this clonotype turned up many times. The chain joins TRBV11-2 to TRBJ2-3; possibly TRBD2 for D (6 bases). The V end was cut by 5 bases, the J end by 3 bases, with 24 bases between. CDR1 SGHAT and CDR2 FQNNGV come from the germline V gene. There are 18 residues in the CDR3. The CDR3 DNA reads TGTGCCAGCAGCGCGGGGAAGTTAGCAGATCTGTGGACAGATACGCAGTATTTT. Translating it yields CASSAGKLADLWTDTQYF.

The rearrangement uses TRBV29-1 and TRBJ1-2, with 7 bases fitting TRBD1. V was clipped by 6 bases and J by 4 bases; unmatched bases: 11. The V gene's germline CDR1 is SQVTM and CDR2 ANQGSEA. This CDR3 contains 14 residues. The CDR3 sequence is CSVQGGVAGYGYTF. In DNA form, the CDR3 reads TGCAGCGTGCAAGGGGGCGTGGCGGGCTATGGCTACACCTTC.

In this sample, this clonotype turned up a few times. This chain connects TRBV9 to TRBJ2-5, with 7 bases identical to TRBD1. J was trimmed by 4 bases and V by 4 bases; bases with no gene match: 4. The CDR3 has 13 amino acids. Germline CDR1 reads SGDLS; CDR2 reads YYNGEE. The chain's CDR3 is CASSRRQGETQYF. The CDR3 region has the DNA TGTGCCAGCAGCCGAAGACAGGGAGAGACCCAGTACTTC.

The chain employs TRBV30 and TRBJ2-3, with 10 bases that match TRBD2. V shed 0 bases and J 2 bases; nucleotides not matched to a gene: 5. Germline V gene data show CDR1 as GTSNPN and CDR2 as SVGIG (reference sequence). CDR3 length: 16 residues. Here the CDR3 reads CAWSVGLAGVTDTQYF. CDR3 DNA sequence: TGTGCCTGGAGTGTAGGGCTAGCGGGAGTCACAGATACGCAGTATTTT.

The table lists this clonotype with many counts. The chain is built from TRBV6-2 or TRBV6-3 and TRBJ1-5; D is unclear. This CDR3 has 14 amino acids. V was pared by 6 bases and J by 6 bases, with 15 bases between. The germline V gene has CDR1 MNHEY and CDR2 SVGEGT. CDR3 residues: CASSLVGPGQPQHF. CDR3 coding DNA: TGTGCCAGCAGCCTTGTCGGTCCGGGTCAGCCCCAGCATTTT.

This chain joins TRBV6-2 or TRBV6-3 and TRBJ2-7, with TRBD2 matching over 13 bases. The CDR3 has 18 residues. The germline gives CDR1 MNHEY, CDR2 SVGEGT. With 6 bases clipped from V and 5 bases from J, the junction kept 16 bases outside the gene matches. The CDR3 DNA reads TGTGCCAGCAGCGCCGGGACTAGCGGGGCGGTCTCCGAAAACGAGCAGTACTTC. This gives the protein CASSAGTSGAVSENEQYF.

The chain is built from TRBV6-1 and TRBJ2-5, with D unclear. The CDR3 runs to 11 residues. Per germline, CDR1 MNHNS and CDR2 SASEGT. The V gene lost 6 bases and the J gene lost 5 bases, with 7 bases spanning the gap. CDR3 in DNA: TGTGCCAGCAGAGTAGGGGAGACCCAGTACTTC. Translation gives CASRVGETQYF.

This rearrangement joins TRBV3-1 to TRBJ2-5, with 9 bases aligning to TRBD1. Germline V gene sequence: CDR1 LGHDT, CDR2 YNNKEL (reference sequence). The CDR3 contains 16 residues. J gave up 5 bases and V 5 bases, and 12 bases lay outside the gene matches. In nucleotides, the CDR3 is TGTGCCAGCAGCGCATCCGACAGGGGGAAAGGGGAGACCCAGTACTTC. Translating gives CASSASDRGKGETQYF.

The V gene is TRBV5-1, the J gene TRBJ2-5; no firm D call. Trimming cost V 4 bases and J 3 bases, with 19 bases left between them. This CDR3 comprises 16 residues. In germline, CDR1 is SGHRS, CDR2 YFSETQ. The CDR3 loop is CASSGSVGAGKETQYF. The CDR3 bases are TGCGCCAGCAGCGGGTCCGTGGGCGCCGGAAAAGAGACCCAGTACTTC.

V usage is TRBV3-1 and J usage is TRBJ1-2, with TRBD1 as a possible D gene (6 bases). The CDR3 length is 15 residues. Trimming stripped 4 bases from V and 8 bases from J, with 20 bases between. Germline V lookup: CDR1 LGHDT, CDR2 YNNKEL (reference sequence). CDR3: CASSPRRGASRGYTF. The CDR3 coding sequence is TGTGCCAGCAGCCCCCGACGGGGGGCCTCGAGAGGCTACACCTTC. Full variable domain (remainder filled in from reference TRBV3-1 and TRBJ1-2): DTAVSQTPKYLVTQMGNDKSIKCEQNLGHDTMYWYKQDSKKFLKIMFSYNNKELIINETVPNRFSPKSPDKAHLNLHINSLELGDSAVYFCASSPRRGASRGYTFGSGTRLTVV.

In this sample, this clonotype turned up a few times. The chain joins TRBV20-1 to TRBJ2-2; tentative D call: TRBD1 (6 bases). Trimming stripped 3 bases from V and 5 bases from J, with 13 bases between. The length of the CDR3 is 14 residues. Germline CDR1 DFQATT, CDR2 SNEGSKA (reference sequence). DNA of the CDR3: TGCAGTGCTAGTGCTGGCAGGGGAACCGGGGAGCTGTTTTTT. Residues: CSASAGRGTGELFF.